The 3 T cell receptor beta chains below come from one sample, sequenced in a study of control samples from healthy donors and cancer patients. The repertoire was sequenced with immunoSEQ multiplex PCR; TCRdb's copy has only in-frame clones and lacks some. The sample includes some 130,000 clones, more than 80% seen only once; the top ten take roughly 2.5%. The sample comprised blood. These receptors were obtained from a man aged 18 to 30 in good health.

The DNA for the CDR3 is TGCGCCAGCAGCCCCGTAGGGACGAACACTGAAGCTTTCTTT. Protein: CASSPVGTNTEAFF. The chain combines TRBV4-1 with TRBJ1-1; a weak D match, TRBD1 (5 bases). This CDR3 contains 14 residues. Germline V gene sequence: CDR1 MGHRA, CDR2 YSYEKL. The ends were cut back, 4 bases at V and 1 base at J, with 10 bases in the middle.

This clone was seen once. The chain recombines TRBV2 with TRBJ2-2; D is perhaps TRBD1 (6 bases). V lost 7 bases, J lost 0 bases, and 18 bases lay in between. The length of the CDR3 is 17 residues. Germline loops: CDR1 SNHLY, CDR2 FYNNEI. CDR3 DNA sequence: TGTGCCAGCACCTCGATTTCGACAGGACCGAACACCGGGGAGCTGTTTTTT. Translation: CASTSISTGPNTGELFF.

Here the CDR3 reads CATMAPWNEQFF. The CDR3 DNA sequence: TGTGCCACCATGGCGCCCTGGAATGAGCAGTTCTTC. This chain links TRBV24-1 with TRBJ2-1; no reliable D call. CDR3 length: 12 amino acids. V was cut by 8 bases and J by 7 bases, with 11 bases left in between. Germline CDR1 is KGHDR and CDR2 is SFDVKD.